This T cell receptor (beta chain) was captured in a study of T cell responses to AZD1222 COVID-19 vaccine. Looking at the study overall: The study pooled second doses at about 4 or about 12 weeks.

In regard to this clone: Its target is not known.

V gave up 1 base and J gave up 4 bases, with 13 bases separating them. Germline CDR1 is LGHDT and CDR2 is YNNKEL (reference sequence). The CDR3 sequence is 15 residues long. Study-level points and caveats: CD4 TCRs associated with vaccination spanned spike, dominating at 160-218 and 743-854.

Using immunoSEQ multiplex PCR, the repertoire was profiled, and TCRdb retains in-frame clones only, with some absent. The sample has roughly 100,000 clones; over 90% are singletons. The chain recombines TRBV3-1 (or the pseudogene TRBV3-2) with TRBJ2-5; the D gene is possibly TRBD2 (6 bases). The TCR comes from an adult in good health. The sequencing here drew on peripheral blood, taken on day 0 of AZD1222 vaccination. The CDR3, as DNA: TGTGCCAGCAGCCAAGGGAACGGGAGAGGAGAGACCCAGTACTTC. Protein: CASSQGNGRGETQYF.